The 19 T cell receptor beta chains reported below all come from one sample, sequenced in a study of blood T cell repertoires in COVID-19. Libraries were prepared by immunoSEQ multiplex PCR; TCRdb keeps only in-frame clonotypes and omits some of them. In the table there are some 310,000 clones, around 90% of which are singletons. Specimen: peripheral blood. Receptor source: a woman aged 40 to 49 with COVID-19, enrolled during active disease.

This chain uses TRBV23-1 with TRBJ2-7, with D hard to call. TRBV23-1 falls under the ORF class, with uncertain function. The CDR3 covers 14 residues. Trimming shortened V by 0 bases and J by 6 bases, and 12 bases separated the two germline ends. CDR3 loop: CASSQSVLGAEQYF. The CDR3 bases are TGCGCCAGCAGTCAATCTGTGCTAGGAGCCGAGCAGTACTTC.

The chain joins TRBV5-1 to TRBJ2-3, with D possibly being TRBD1 (6 bases). V was clipped by 1 base and J by 0 bases, with 9 bases between them. CDR3 length: 15 amino acids. The germline gives CDR1 SGHRS, CDR2 YFSETQ. The CDR3 loop is CASSLPGQSTDTQYF. As DNA, the CDR3 is TGCGCCAGCAGCTTGCCCGGACAGAGCACAGATACGCAGTATTTT.

The chain uses TRBV2 and TRBJ1-6, with D perhaps TRBD1 (5 bases). Trimming took 5 bases from V and 7 from J, leaving 18 bases between them. Germline CDR1 reads SNHLY; CDR2 reads FYNNEI. This CDR3 spans 16 amino acids. CDR3 nucleotides: TGTGCCAGCAGTCTTGAAGGGGCCCGATTAAATTCACCCCTCCACTTT. This sequence encodes CASSLEGARLNSPLHF.

This chain links TRBV27 with TRBJ2-1; D perhaps matches TRBD1 (6 bases). Trimming stripped 5 bases from V and 8 bases from J, with 19 bases between. The CDR3 is made up of 15 amino acids. CDR1 and CDR2 from the germline V gene are MNHEY and SMNVEV (reference sequence). Here the CDR3 reads CASSRPGQTGHEQFF. The CDR3 DNA reads TGTGCCAGCAGTCGACCGGGACAAACGGGCCATGAGCAGTTCTTC.

This clone was recorded only once. The V call is TRBV11-2, the J call TRBJ1-2; D might be TRBD1 (6 bases). Germline CDR1 and CDR2: SGHAT and FQNNGV. This CDR3 comprises 13 residues. Trimming took off 6 bases at V and 7 bases at J, with 15 bases between the two ends. The CDR3 sequence is CASSSTGLVGYTF. In DNA, the CDR3 is TGTGCCAGCAGTTCTACAGGGCTGGTTGGCTACACCTTC.

This chain joins TRBV6-2 or TRBV6-3 and TRBJ1-2; 7 bases are a match to TRBD1. Germline V gives CDR1 MNHEY, CDR2 SVGEGT. V shed 5 bases and J 5 bases; nucleotides not matched to a gene: 11. This CDR3 is 15 amino acids long. CDR3 nucleotides: TGTGCCAGCAGTATTACGGGACAGAGACTTTATGGCTACACCTTC. It codes for CASSITGQRLYGYTF.

The chain uses TRBV4-3 and TRBJ1-2; TRBD1 agrees at 7 bases. The CDR3 contains 15 residues. Germline V gene sequence: CDR1 LGHNA, CDR2 YSLEER. V trimming: 0 bases; J trimming: 5 bases; junction bases outside the gene matches: 6. In nucleotides, the CDR3 is TGCGCCAGCAGCCAAGACAGACCAGGGGGATATGGCTACACCTTC. This sequence encodes CASSQDRPGGYGYTF.

The rearrangement links TRBV7-9 to TRBJ1-2, with D unresolved. V was clipped by 0 bases and J by 1 base, with 3 bases between them. The CDR3 length is 13 residues. Germline assignment: CDR1 SEHNR and CDR2 FQNEAQ (reference sequence). The CDR3 DNA is TGTGCCAGCAGCTTAGCGAGTAACTATGGCTACACCTTC. This sequence encodes CASSLASNYGYTF.

The genes are TRBV19 and TRBJ1-2, with D possibly matching TRBD1 (5 bases). V lost 7 bases, J lost 7 bases, and 16 bases lay in between. The germline V gene encodes CDR1 LNHDA and CDR2 SQIVND (reference sequence). The CDR3 totals 13 residues. The chain's CDR3 is CASKIVQATGYTF. The CDR3 DNA reads as TGTGCCAGTAAGATTGTACAGGCCACTGGCTACACCTTC. Combining the CDR3 with reference TRBV19 and TRBJ1-2 gives the whole variable domain DGGITQSPKYLFRKEGQNVTLSCEQNLNHDAMYWYRQDPGQGLRLIYYSQIVNDFQKGDIAEGYSVSREKKESFPLTVTSAQKNPTAFYLCASKIVQATGYTFGSGTRLTVV.

The V and J genes are TRBV3-1 (or the pseudogene TRBV3-2) and TRBJ1-1; weak D call: TRBD1 (5 bases). The CDR3 runs to 12 residues. The germline gives CDR1 LGHDT, CDR2 YNNKEL (reference sequence). The V end was cut by 7 bases, the J end by 7 bases, with 13 bases between. The CDR3 sequence is CASTLRGGEAFF. DNA of the CDR3: TGTGCCAGCACCCTCCGCGGGGGTGAAGCTTTCTTT.

The chain combines TRBV5-1 with TRBJ1-1, with D tentatively TRBD1 (6 bases). CDR1 and CDR2 from the germline V gene are SGHRS and YFSETQ. Trimming took off 2 bases at V and 1 base at J, with 18 bases between the two ends. CDR3 length: 17 amino acids. The CDR3 here is CASSFSPDRNPNTEAFF. The CDR3 DNA sequence: TGCGCCAGCAGCTTTTCCCCGGACAGAAACCCGAACACTGAAGCTTTCTTT.

This clone was observed a few times. This chain links TRBV18 with TRBJ2-3; TRBD1 matches 8 bases. Trimming at V came to 8 bases and at J to 3 bases, leaving 10 bases not matched to a gene. CDR3 size: 15 residues. The germline V gene encodes CDR1 KGHSH and CDR2 LQKENI. Here the CDR3 reads CASQPGGQGTDTQYF. The DNA for the CDR3 is TGTGCCAGCCAACCCGGAGGACAGGGAACAGATACGCAGTATTTT.

V is TRBV28 and J is TRBJ2-7, with a weak D call TRBD2 (6 bases). Germline V lookup: CDR1 MDHEN, CDR2 SYDVKM. The CDR3 is 16 residues long. V gave up 3 bases and J gave up 6 bases, with 21 bases separating them. CDR3 bases: TGTGCCAGCAGTTTCTTGGGGACTTTTCTTATTTCCGAGCAGTACTTC. Amino acid sequence: CASSFLGTFLISEQYF.

The rearrangement joins TRBV7-9 to TRBJ1-1; 8 nucleotides match TRBD1. Germline V gene sequence: CDR1 SEHNR, CDR2 FQNEAQ (reference sequence). V trimming: 1 base; J trimming: 1 base; junction bases outside the gene matches: 5. The CDR3 consists of 16 residues. Written as DNA, the CDR3 is TGTGCCAGCAGCTTAGGGACAGGGAACCCGAACACTGAAGCTTTCTTT. Amino acid sequence: CASSLGTGNPNTEAFF.

This chain joins TRBV4-1 and TRBJ2-5; no clear D gene. CDR3 size: 14 residues. Trimming removed 3 bases at V and 3 bases at J, with 11 bases between. The germline CDR1 and CDR2 sequences are MGHRA and YSYEKL. The CDR3 is CASSQRSREETQYF. CDR3 sequence (DNA): TGCGCCAGCAGCCAGCGATCTCGAGAAGAGACCCAGTACTTC.

The chain uses TRBV6-5 and TRBJ2-7; weak D call: TRBD1 (6 bases). The length of the CDR3 is 14 residues. Trimming took off 6 bases at V and 2 bases at J, with 14 bases between the two ends. Germline CDR1 MNHEY, CDR2 SVGAGI. The CDR3 region has the DNA TGTGCCAGCAGATCCGGGACACCAACCTACGAGCAGTACTTC. Amino acid sequence: CASRSGTPTYEQYF.

The gene calls are TRBV30 and TRBJ1-5, with D possibly TRBD1 on 5 matching bases. V was cut by 2 bases and J by 6 bases, with 11 bases left in between. Germline values: CDR1 GTSNPN, CDR2 SVGIG (reference sequence). CDR3 length: 13 amino acids. CDR3 region: CAWSQGPGQPQHF. The CDR3 nucleotides are TGTGCCTGGAGTCAGGGCCCCGGTCAGCCCCAGCATTTT.

This chain links TRBV7-8 with TRBJ2-7; D call uncertain. The CDR3 has 14 residues. Germline CDR1 and CDR2: SGHVS and FQNEAQ. The V and J ends lost 5 bases and 2 bases respectively, with 13 bases between them. The CDR3 DNA sequence: TGTGCCAGCAGCCCTCCGGTTGCCACCTACGAGCAGTACTTC. Amino acid sequence: CASSPPVATYEQYF.

DNA for the CDR3: TGTGCCAGCACTATTGCAGGGGACAATTCACCCCTCCACTTT. As protein: CASTIAGDNSPLHF. This chain connects TRBV5-4 to TRBJ1-6, with TRBD1 as a possible D gene (6 bases). V was trimmed by 6 bases and J by 7 bases, leaving 14 bases between them. Germline V gene sequence: CDR1 SGHNT, CDR2 YYREEE (reference sequence). The CDR3 is 14 residues long.